This T cell receptor beta chain was identified in a study of early T cells in non-severe SARS-CoV-2 infection (dated by TCRdb to 2020 to 2023). For the study in its entirety: TCR sequencing used bulk RNA from unsorted whole blood, so alpha and beta chains could not be paired. Here is what the overall study found, with its caveats: VDJdb matching was skewed toward anti-spike CD8 responses and likely underestimated virus-specific expansions by missing private and CD4 specificities.

A case-control design nested within a healthcare worker cohort in London, UK, was used, with weekly nasopharyngeal swab PCR tests and blood sampling performed. Between 23 and 31 March 2020, the week of the UK lockdown, healthcare workers were enrolled and then followed up weekly for as long as 16 weeks. This clonotype was seen repeatedly, ten times or more. Its antigen specificity is not known. Within one base of it there is no much larger clone, and no base qualities were kept. The library was built by means of 5' RACE. Instrument used: NextSeq 500. In the TCR library protocol, unique molecular identifiers were attached to individual cDNA molecules to correct for PCR bias and sequencing error. Sequencing covered both TCR alpha and beta chains, and within each sample the abundances of alpha and beta sequences were tightly co-correlated. As for how the authors treated the data: V gene, J gene and CDR3 annotation of TCR sequences was performed with Decombinator V4. TCRs were defined as expanded if a significant change between any two time points was detected under a Poisson model with p below 0.0001. TCR abundances were normalised to the total number of TCRs sequenced in each sample and reported as counts per million. MAIT TCRs were defined by TRAV1-2 paired with TRAJ12, TRAJ20 or TRAJ33, and iNKT TCRs by TRAV10 paired with TRAJ18. VDJdb, accessed 1 November 2021, was searched for CMV, EBV and SARS-CoV-2 annotated TCRs, excluding TCRs annotated for multiple antigens. Starting from the raw public reads, TCRdb applied fastp trimming at Q25, assembled clones with MiXCR and retained in-frame beta chains. Rows matching on CDR3 protein sequence are summarized as one entry with the most common DNA and genes. TCRdb, not the original authors, processed these V and J calls. The sample data list about 64,000 distinct CDR3 sequences, and around 12% of these were observed just once. The ten largest clonotypes hold 1.2% to 1.5% of the sample.

The CDR3 has 14 amino acids, counting the end cysteine and phenylalanine. The retained sequence is limited to the CDR3, 42 bases, with the frame set at the first base. Deletion took 0 bases off V and 4 bases off J, with a span of 9 bases between the germline ends. Sequences SGHRS (CDR1) and YFSETQ (CDR2) are obtained from the germline V gene. The rearrangement joined TRBV5-1 to TRBJ2-3, with the D gene call left open. This receptor was identified in an adult who was a healthcare worker with PCR-confirmed SARS-CoV-2 infection or an uninfected control (not recorded which). Material: whole blood, obtained at baseline. The DNA is as follows: TGCGCCAGCAGCTTGGATGCTATAGCAGATACGCAGTATTTT. This encodes CASSLDAIADTQYF.